What follows describes a single TCR beta chain. Its specificity is unknown. These data come from a study of T cell repertoires in cytomegalovirus infection. Study overall: It can be stated that public TCR beta signatures indicated CMV infection as well as a matching HLA type.

Study-wide points: HLA-C-restricted TCR beta clonotypes specific for CMV led the ex vivo response.

V was cut by 6 bases and J by 4 bases, with 18 bases left in between. This CDR3 is 15 amino acids long. TCRdb recomputed calls from the reads with MiXCR, one row per CDR3 protein. Of around 120,000 distinct CDR3 sequences in the sample, under 45% were seen once. The sequencing here drew on CD8+ T cells from cultured PBMCs, taken from culture after CMV antigen stimulation. The chain has TRBV12-3 or TRBV12-4 and TRBJ2-5; D possibly corresponds to TRBD2 (6 bases). This TCR was sampled from a human donor in good health (CMV status not recorded). Some clones in this sample may be carry-over from other donors' samples. The CDR3 sequence: CASRKGRPLGETQYF. CDR3 nucleotides: TGTGCCAGCAGGAAGGGGAGGCCTTTGGGAGAGACCCAGTACTTC.